These 3 T cell receptor beta chains came from one sample sequenced in a study of shared clonotypes between healthy human individuals. Measured with immunoSEQ multiplex PCR; TCRdb has only the in-frame clones, and not every one. The sample lists 190,000 or so clones, over 50% occurring once. Sample: memory CD4+ T cells sorted from blood. Subset specified: CD45RA-negative fraction. Every receptor here comes from a man aged 25 to 45 in good health.

The genes are TRBV27 and TRBJ2-7, with TRBD2 identical over 12 bases. The CDR3 has 15 residues. Germline trimming cut 6 bases from V and 4 bases from J; bases unmatched to any gene: 7. Germline-derived CDR1 and CDR2 are MNHEY and SMNVEV (reference sequence). The CDR3 loop is CASSTATSGRYEQYF. The CDR3 region has the DNA TGTGCCAGCAGCACCGCCACTAGCGGGAGGTACGAGCAGTACTTC.

V is TRBV10-3 and J is TRBJ2-7; TRBD1 is a possible D gene (6 bases). The CDR3 runs to 16 residues. V lost 2 bases and J 1 base, leaving 15 bases between the germline ends. Germline CDR1 reads ENHRY; CDR2 reads SYGVKD. The CDR3 region is CAISENPGHLSYEQYF. CDR3 nucleotides: TGTGCCATCAGTGAGAATCCGGGACACCTGTCCTACGAGCAGTACTTC.

This clone was detected once. The chain recombines TRBV30 with TRBJ2-1; 9 bases align to TRBD2. V lost 2 bases and J lost 4; bases outside the gene matches: 3. The CDR3 is made up of 14 amino acids. In germline, CDR1 is GTSNPN, CDR2 SVGIG (reference sequence). The CDR3 loop reads CAWSIAGGYNEQFF. The CDR3 DNA reads as TGTGCCTGGAGTATTGCGGGAGGGTACAATGAGCAGTTCTTC.